This TCR beta chain was identified in a study of blood T cells in healthy people across ages. Regarding the study as a whole: TCR beta diversity, measured per million T cells, fell in a roughly linear way with age.

Comments on this clonotype: Its target is not known.

Germline CDR1 reads LGHNT; CDR2 reads FRNRAP. The CDR3 spans 15 residues. Losses at the gene ends were 6 bases for V and 1 base for J; bases not matched to a gene: 6. A sample-barcoded 5' primer and a J-beta primer mix were used in a second PCR of roughly 6 to 11 cycles. TCRdb re-analysed the 5' RACE reads in MiXCR, keeping a single row per CDR3 protein. The sample holds about 800,000 distinct CDR3 sequences; approximately 25% are singletons and the top ten take more than 3%. This same sample was also part of a study on T cells of mothers and their children. From that paper: The study recruited three healthy Caucasian mothers and their six children as donors. Overlap in related mother-child pairs always slightly exceeded unrelated pairs, never significantly.

What was sequenced was blood. This chain connects TRBV12-5 to TRBJ2-5; 9 bases fit TRBD1. The clonotype comes from a boy under 18 in good health. The chain's CDR3 is CASGADRGSQETQYF. The CDR3 DNA sequence: TGTGCTAGTGGCGCGGACAGGGGATCCCAAGAGACCCAGTACTTC.